This T cell receptor beta chain came from a study of technical replicates of blood from a handful of donors. Sequenced by immunoSEQ multiplex PCR; TCRdb stores in-frame clones only, minus some. The sample carries approximately 41,000 clones, over 95% recorded once. This clone was recorded only once. This CDR3 comprises 14 residues. V lost 2 bases and J 2 bases, leaving 6 bases between the germline ends. In germline, CDR1 is MNHEY, CDR2 SMNVEV (reference sequence). This clonotype originated in a human donor in good health. The chain has TRBV27 and TRBJ2-2; D remains ambiguous. The specimen sequenced was T cells isolated from PBMCs. The CDR3 loop reads CASSLQLNTGELFF. The CDR3 DNA is TGTGCCAGCAGTTTACAGTTAAACACCGGGGAGCTGTTTTTT.